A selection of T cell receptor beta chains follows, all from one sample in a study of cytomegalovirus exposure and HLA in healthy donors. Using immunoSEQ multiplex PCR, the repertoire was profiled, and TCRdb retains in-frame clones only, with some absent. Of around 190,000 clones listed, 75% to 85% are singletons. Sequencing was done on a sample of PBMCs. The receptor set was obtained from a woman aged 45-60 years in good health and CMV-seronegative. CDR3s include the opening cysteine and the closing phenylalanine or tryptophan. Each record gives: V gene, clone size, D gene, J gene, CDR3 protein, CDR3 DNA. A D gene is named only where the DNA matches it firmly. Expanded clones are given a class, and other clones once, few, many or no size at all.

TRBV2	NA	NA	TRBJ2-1	CASSERGLRTYNEQFF	TGTGCCAGCAGTGAACGTGGACTACGAACCTACAATGAGCAGTTCTTC
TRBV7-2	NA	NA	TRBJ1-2	CASSLGAFMGGYTF	TGTGCCAGCAGCTTGGGGGCCTTCATGGGAGGCTACACCTTC
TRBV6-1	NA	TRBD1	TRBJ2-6	CASSERDRVSSGANVLTF	TGTGCCAGCAGTGAACGGGACAGGGTGAGCTCTGGGGCCAACGTCCTGACTTTC
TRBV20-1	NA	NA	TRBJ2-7	CSASVNYEQYF	TGCAGCGCGAGTGTTAACTACGAGCAGTACTTC
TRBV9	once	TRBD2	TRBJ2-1	CASSPASGSFNEQFF	TGTGCCAGCAGCCCTGCTAGCGGGAGTTTTAATGAGCAGTTCTTC
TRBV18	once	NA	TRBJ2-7	CASSPLEGYEQYF	TGTGCCAGCTCACCCCTCGAGGGCTACGAGCAGTACTTC
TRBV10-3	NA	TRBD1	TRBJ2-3	CAISSGTGPDTQYF	TGTGCCATCAGCTCCGGGACAGGGCCAGATACGCAGTATTTT
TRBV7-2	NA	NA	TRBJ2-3	CASSLDGVGDTQYF	TGTGCCAGCAGCTTAGACGGGGTGGGCGATACGCAGTATTTT
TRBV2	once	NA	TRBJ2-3	CASPAAESNRGDTQYF	TGTGCCAGCCCAGCGGCGGAGTCAAACCGAGGGGATACGCAGTATTTT
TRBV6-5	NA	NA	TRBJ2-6	CASSYAGAGANVLTF	TGTGCCAGCAGTTATGCGGGGGCCGGGGCCAACGTCCTGACTTTC
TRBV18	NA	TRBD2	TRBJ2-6	CASSLGLAGVPGANVLTF	TGTGCCAGCTCCCTGGGACTAGCGGGAGTTCCTGGGGCCAACGTCCTGACTTTC
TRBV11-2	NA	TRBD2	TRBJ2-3	CASSLGQLAGGTDTQYF	TGTGCCAGCAGCTTAGGACAACTAGCGGGAGGCACAGATACGCAGTATTTT
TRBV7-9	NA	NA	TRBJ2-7	CASSFSNEQYF	TGTGCCAGCAGCTTCAGTAACGAGCAGTACTTC
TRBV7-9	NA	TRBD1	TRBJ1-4	CASSRSGTVNEKLFF	TGTGCCAGCAGCCGCTCCGGGACAGTGAATGAAAAACTGTTTTTT
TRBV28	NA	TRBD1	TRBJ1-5	CASSFPGGSNQPQHF	TGTGCCAGCAGTTTCCCAGGGGGGAGCAATCAGCCCCAGCATTTT
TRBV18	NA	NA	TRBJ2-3	CASSLLGLDTQYF	TGTGCCAGCTCACTCCTGGGACTGGATACGCAGTATTTT
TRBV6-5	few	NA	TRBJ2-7	CASRTFGQSYEQYF	TGTGCCAGCAGAACCTTCGGACAGTCCTACGAGCAGTACTTC
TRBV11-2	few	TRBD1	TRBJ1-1	CASSEAGGNTEAFF	TGTGCCAGCAGCGAAGCAGGGGGTAACACTGAAGCTTTCTTT
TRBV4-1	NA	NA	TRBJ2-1	CASSQGGPGSLYNEQFF	TGCGCCAGCAGCCAAGGAGGTCCTGGGTCTCTCTACAATGAGCAGTTCTTC
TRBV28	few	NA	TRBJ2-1	CASSSLPLPNNEQFF	TGTGCCAGCAGTTCGCTACCACTACCGAACAATGAGCAGTTCTTC
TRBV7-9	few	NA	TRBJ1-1	CASSLEGVGAFF	TGTGCCAGCAGCTTAGAAGGGGTAGGAGCTTTCTTT
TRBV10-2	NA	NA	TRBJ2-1	CASRGGGPRSNEQFF	TGCGCCAGCAGGGGGGGTGGGCCCAGGTCCAATGAGCAGTTCTTC
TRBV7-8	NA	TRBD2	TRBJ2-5	CASSSIWGDSGGEETQYF	TGTGCCAGCAGCTCTATATGGGGGGATAGCGGGGGGGAAGAGACCCAGTACTTC
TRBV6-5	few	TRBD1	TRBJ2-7	CASSYDRVRYEQYF	TGTGCCAGCAGTTACGACAGGGTCAGGTACGAGCAGTACTTC
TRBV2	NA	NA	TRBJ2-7	CASSRGVYEQYF	TGTGCCAGCAGCAGGGGTGTCTACGAGCAGTACTTC
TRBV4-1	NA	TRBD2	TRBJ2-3	CASSRLALSTDTQYF	TGCGCCAGCAGCCGACTAGCGCTTAGCACAGATACGCAGTATTTT